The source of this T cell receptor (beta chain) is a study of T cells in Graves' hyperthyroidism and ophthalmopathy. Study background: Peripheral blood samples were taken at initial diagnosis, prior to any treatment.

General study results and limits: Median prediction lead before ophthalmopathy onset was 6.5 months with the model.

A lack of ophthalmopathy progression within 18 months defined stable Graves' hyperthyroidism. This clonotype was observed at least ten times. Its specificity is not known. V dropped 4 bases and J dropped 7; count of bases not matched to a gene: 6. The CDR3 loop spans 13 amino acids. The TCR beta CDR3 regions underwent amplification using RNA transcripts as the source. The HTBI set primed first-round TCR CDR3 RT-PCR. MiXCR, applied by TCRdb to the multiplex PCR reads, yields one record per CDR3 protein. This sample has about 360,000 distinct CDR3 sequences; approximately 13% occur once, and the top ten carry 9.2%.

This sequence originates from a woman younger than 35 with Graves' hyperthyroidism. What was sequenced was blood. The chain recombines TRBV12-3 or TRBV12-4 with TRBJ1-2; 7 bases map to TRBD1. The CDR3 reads CASSSTGTAGYTF. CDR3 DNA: TGTGCCAGCAGTTCGACCGGGACAGCTGGCTACACCTTC.